The 9 T cell receptor beta chains below were found in one sample sequenced in a study of blood T cell repertoires in COVID-19. Measured with immunoSEQ multiplex PCR; TCRdb has only the in-frame clones, and not every one. The repertoire holds around 250,000 clones, with roughly 90% as singletons. Sequencing input: PBMCs or T cells enriched from blood (not recorded which). The receptors stem from a man aged 40-49 years who had been exposed to COVID-19.

The chain joins TRBV19 to TRBJ1-1, with no clear D. This CDR3 comprises 12 residues. Trimming cost V 7 bases and J 1 base, with 7 bases left between them. Germline V CDR1 and CDR2: LNHDA, SQIVND (reference sequence). CDR3 sequence (DNA): TGTGCCAGTACCCCCGGGAACACTGAAGCTTTCTTT. This encodes CASTPGNTEAFF.

J is TRBJ2-3 and V is TRBV6-6; TRBD2 aligns across 11 bases. J was trimmed by 4 bases and V by 9 bases; bases with no gene match: 12. Germline CDR1 is MNHNY and CDR2 is SVGAGI (reference sequence). The length of the CDR3 is 16 residues. DNA for the CDR3: TGTGCCAGTAGGAGGCTAGCGGGAGGTTCTTCAGATACGCAGTATTTT. Translated, it gives CASRRLAGGSSDTQYF.

V gene TRBV5-4 combines with J gene TRBJ2-1; D call uncertain. Trimming left V 2 bases short and J 6 bases short, with 15 bases between. The CDR3 has 15 amino acids. CDR1 and CDR2 from the germline V gene are SGHNT and YYREEE (reference sequence). CDR3 sequence reads: CASSFEVIGVNEQFF. CDR3 in DNA: TGTGCCAGCAGCTTTGAAGTTATCGGTGTCAATGAGCAGTTCTTC.

CDR3 nucleotide sequence: TGTGCCAGTTCCCGACAGCCGAACACCGGGGAGCTGTTTTTT. It yields the protein CASSRQPNTGELFF. The chain couples TRBV19 to TRBJ2-2; D perhaps matches TRBD1 (5 bases). V was shortened by 8 bases and J by 0 bases, with 10 bases between the two germline ends. This CDR3 has 14 residues. CDR1 and CDR2 from the germline V gene are LNHDA and SQIVND (reference sequence).

This clone has just a few counts. The chain joins TRBV3-1 (or the pseudogene TRBV3-2) to TRBJ2-7; D might be TRBD1 (5 bases). CDR1 LGHDT and CDR2 YNNKEL come from the germline V gene (reference sequence). Deletions cut 1 base from V and 3 bases from J, with 7 bases between. This CDR3 is 13 amino acids long. The DNA for the CDR3 is TGTGCCAGCAGCCAAGGGCAGGGCTACGAGCAGTACTTC. Protein product: CASSQGQGYEQYF.

This clone came up once. The genes are TRBV30 and TRBJ1-1; no clear D gene. Germline CDR1 and CDR2: GTSNPN and SVGIG (reference sequence). The CDR3 spans 11 residues. The V end was cut by 0 bases, the J end by 8 bases, with 7 bases between. The CDR3 DNA follows: TGTGCCTGGAGTGTACTCTCGGAAGCTTTCTTT. Translating gives CAWSVLSEAFF.

The rearrangement joins TRBV5-6 to TRBJ2-1, with a tentative D call TRBD2 (5 bases). CDR1 and CDR2 (germline): SGHDT, YYEEEE. Trimming removed 2 bases from V and 11 bases from J, with 11 bases in between. This CDR3 is 12 amino acids long. The CDR3 nucleotides are TGTGCCAGCAGCTTAGGTAGCGAGAAGCAGTTCTTC. Its translation is CASSLGSEKQFF.

The chain joins TRBV2 to TRBJ1-1; D not resolved. Germline V gene sequence: CDR1 SNHLY, CDR2 FYNNEI. The ends were cut back, 4 bases at V and 7 bases at J, with 7 bases in the middle. CDR3 length: 11 amino acids. The CDR3, as DNA: TGTGCCAGCAGTGGTTTAAATGAAGCTTTCTTT. This encodes CASSGLNEAFF. The variable domain in full, completed from reference TRBV2 and TRBJ1-1, reads EPEVTQTPSHQVTQMGQEVILRCVPISNHLYFYWYRQILGQKVEFLVSFYNNEISEKSEIFDDQFSVERPDGSNFTLKIRSTKLEDSAMYFCASSGLNEAFFGQGTRLTVV.

The rearrangement joins TRBV28 to TRBJ1-3; tentatively, D is TRBD1 (5 bases). CDR1 is MDHEN, CDR2 SYDVKM, per germline. The CDR3 has 16 residues. V was pared by 4 bases and J by 1 base, with 14 bases between. CDR3 sequence reads: CASSSPGGGSGNTIYF. The CDR3 coding sequence is TGTGCCAGCAGTTCCCCCGGTGGGGGGTCTGGAAACACCATATATTTT.